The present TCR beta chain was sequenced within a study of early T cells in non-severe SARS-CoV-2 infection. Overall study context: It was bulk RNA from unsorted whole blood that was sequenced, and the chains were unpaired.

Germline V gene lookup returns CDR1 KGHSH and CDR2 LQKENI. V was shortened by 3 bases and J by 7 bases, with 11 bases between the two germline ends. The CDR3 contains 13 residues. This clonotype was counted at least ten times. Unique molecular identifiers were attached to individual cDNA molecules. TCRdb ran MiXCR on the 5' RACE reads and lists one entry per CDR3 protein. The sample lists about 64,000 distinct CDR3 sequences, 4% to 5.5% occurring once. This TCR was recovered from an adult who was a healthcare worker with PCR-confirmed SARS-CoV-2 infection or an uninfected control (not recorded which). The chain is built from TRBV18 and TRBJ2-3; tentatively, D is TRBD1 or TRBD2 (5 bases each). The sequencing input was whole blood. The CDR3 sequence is CASSPLGPNTQYF. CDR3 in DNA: TGTGCCAGCTCACCCCTGGGACCGAATACGCAGTATTTT.